This passage covers 20 T cell receptor beta chains from one sample sequenced in a study of CD8+CD57+ T cells in acquired aplastic anemia. TCR beta VDJ combinations and CDR3 sequences were profiled from genomic DNA. TCRdb re-called the reads through MiXCR, storing one row per CDR3 protein. This sample has more than 150,000 distinct CDR3 sequences, with about 47% found just once. Sequenced material: sorted CD4+, CD8+, or CD8+CD57+ T cells (not recorded which) from PBMCs. All receptors come from a human donor in good health.

The chain employs TRBV7-9 and TRBJ1-2; TRBD1 might be the D (5 bases). Deletions cut 3 bases from V and 6 bases from J, with 14 bases between. Germline CDR1 is SEHNR and CDR2 is FQNEAQ (reference sequence). The CDR3 covers 14 residues. CDR3 bases: TGTGCCAGCAGCTTGTCGACAGACCCTAATGGCTACACCTTC. It encodes CASSLSTDPNGYTF.

This clonotype was observed many times. This chain links TRBV9 with TRBJ2-2; D gene uncertain. Germline CDR1 reads SGDLS; CDR2 reads YYNGEE. V lost 0 bases and J lost 3, with 9 bases in between. The CDR3 has 15 amino acids. CDR3 amino acids: CASSVAGRDTGELFF. The CDR3 nucleotides are TGTGCCAGCAGCGTAGCGGGTAGAGACACCGGGGAGCTGTTTTTT.

The chain employs TRBV5-1 and TRBJ2-5; D is perhaps TRBD1 (6 bases). The CDR3 sequence is 15 residues long. Trimming stripped 2 bases from V and 2 bases from J, with 13 bases between. Germline V gene sequence: CDR1 SGHRS, CDR2 YFSETQ. Here the CDR3 reads CASSFGQTVQETQYF. The CDR3 DNA reads TGCGCCAGCAGCTTCGGACAGACTGTACAAGAGACCCAGTACTTC.

The genes are TRBV15 and TRBJ2-7; D unclear. The CDR3 is made up of 14 amino acids. Germline V gene data show CDR1 as LNHNV and CDR2 as YYDKDF (reference sequence). The V gene lost 0 bases and the J gene lost 3 bases, with 9 bases spanning the gap. The CDR3 bases are TGTGCCACCAGCAGAGAGGTCCGCGGCTACGAGCAGTACTTC. It codes for CATSREVRGYEQYF.

This clonotype was counted many times. This chain joins TRBV7-2 and TRBJ2-7, with unresolved D. This CDR3 contains 15 residues. Trimming stripped 5 bases from V and 0 bases from J, with 14 bases between. In germline, CDR1 is SGHTA, CDR2 FQGNSA. The CDR3 sequence is CASSPASSNSYEQYF. CDR3 in DNA: TGTGCCAGCAGCCCCGCCAGCAGCAACTCCTACGAGCAGTACTTC.

On this clonotype: Sequence at one end of the junction differs from germline and may be a read error. The gene calls are TRBV7-2 and TRBJ1-1; 9 nucleotides agree with TRBD1. Germline V gene data show CDR1 as SGHTA and CDR2 as FQGNSA. This CDR3 has 12 amino acids. In DNA, the CDR3 is TGTGCCAGCAGCACTCGGACAGGGGTGGCTGTCTTT. Translation gives CASSTRTGVAVF.

The chain employs TRBV20-1 and TRBJ2-7; no reliable D call. The V end lost 0 bases, the J end lost 3 bases, and 15 bases lay between the germline ends. This CDR3 spans 15 amino acids. Looked up from germline, CDR1 is DFQATT and CDR2 is SNEGSKA (reference sequence). The CDR3 protein is CSARDLRESYYEQYF. In nucleotides, the CDR3 is TGCAGTGCTAGAGATTTAAGAGAAAGTTACTACGAGCAGTACTTC.

The V gene is TRBV3-1, the J gene TRBJ2-7, with a tentative D call TRBD2 (7 bases). Trimming removed 3 bases from V and 0 bases from J, with 18 bases in between. The CDR3 extends over 17 amino acids. The V gene's germline CDR1 is LGHDT and CDR2 YNNKEL (reference sequence). The CDR3 loop reads CASSHPIRGGGSYEQYF. CDR3 coding DNA: TGTGCCAGCAGCCATCCAATAAGGGGAGGGGGCTCCTACGAGCAGTACTTC.

The chain joins TRBV15 to TRBJ2-3; TRBD2 might be the D (6 bases). The CDR3 runs to 14 residues. V lost 1 base and J lost 5, with 10 bases in between. Germline lookup yields CDR1 LNHNV and CDR2 YYDKDF (reference sequence). This chain's CDR3 is CATSRAGGEDTQYF. As DNA, the CDR3 is TGTGCCACCAGCAGAGCCGGGGGAGAAGATACGCAGTATTTT. Filled out from reference TRBV15 and TRBJ2-3, the complete variable domain reads DAMVIQNPRYQVTQFGKPVTLSCSQTLNHNVMYWYQQKSSQAPKLLFHYYDKDFNNEADTPDNFQSRRPNTSFCFLDIRSPGLGDTAMYLCATSRAGGEDTQYFGPGTRLTVL.

This CDR3 reads CASSPEAGGASEQYF. The CDR3 DNA follows: TGTGCCAGCAGCCCCGAGGCTGGGGGCGCGTCCGAGCAGTACTTC. The gene calls are TRBV6-1 and TRBJ2-7, with a possible D match to TRBD1 (6 bases). CDR1 and CDR2 from the germline V gene are MNHNS and SASEGT. The length of the CDR3 is 15 residues. Between the trimmed V and J ends, which lost 6 bases and 6 bases, there was a span of 21 bases.

The chain joins TRBV30 to TRBJ2-1; 9 bases agree with TRBD2. V dropped 2 bases and J dropped 6; count of bases not matched to a gene: 5. Germline V gives CDR1 GTSNPN, CDR2 SVGIG (reference sequence). This CDR3 is 14 amino acids long. CDR3 amino acids: CAWSYGTSRNEQFF. In nucleotides, the CDR3 is TGTGCCTGGAGTTACGGGACTAGCCGCAATGAGCAGTTCTTC.

This clonotype was observed many times. The chain has TRBV5-1 and TRBJ1-2; D not certain. V was clipped by 0 bases and J by 5 bases, with 11 bases between them. The CDR3 is 14 amino acids. CDR1 is SGHRS and CDR2 is YFSETQ in the germline V gene. Here the CDR3 DNA reads TGCGCCAGCAGCTTGGAGGCGGCGGTGTATGGCTACACCTTC. Translation gives CASSLEAAVYGYTF.

The chain combines TRBV25-1 with TRBJ2-7; D unclear. Germline V gene data show CDR1 as MGHDK and CDR2 as SYGVNS. The CDR3 sequence is 16 residues long. V shed 2 bases and J shed 0 bases, with 14 bases lying between them. The DNA for the CDR3 is TGTGCCAGCAGTGAAAAAGGTGACACGAGCTCCTACGAGCAGTACTTC. Encoded protein: CASSEKGDTSSYEQYF.

This clonotype was detected ten times or more. The J gene is TRBJ2-1, the V gene TRBV5-1; 8 positions agree with TRBD2. Germline V lookup: CDR1 SGHRS, CDR2 YFSETQ. This CDR3 contains 15 residues. V gave up 0 bases and J gave up 8 bases; unmatched junction bases: 7. CDR3 DNA sequence: TGCGCCAGCAGCTTGGTAGCGGGATGGGGTGATGAGCAGTTCTTC. Translated, it gives CASSLVAGWGDEQFF.

This clonotype was counted a few times. A much larger clone differs from this one at a single base, so this may be a read error. The V and J genes are TRBV15 and TRBJ1-1, with D possibly TRBD1 on 5 matching bases. V gave up 5 bases and J gave up 4 bases, with 17 bases separating them. The CDR3 runs to 15 residues. Germline CDR1 and CDR2: LNHNV and YYDKDF (reference sequence). The CDR3 bases are TGTGCCACCAGCGACTACAAGGGGCGGAGCACTGAAGCTTTCTTT. It specifies CATSDYKGRSTEAFF.

CDR3 in amino acids: CASINPGQVDSYEQYF. The DNA of the CDR3 is TGTGCCAGTATCAACCCCGGACAGGTCGACTCCTACGAGCAGTACTTC. The chain recombines TRBV19 with TRBJ2-7, with 7 bases that match TRBD1. The CDR3 totals 16 residues. Germline CDR1 is LNHDA and CDR2 is SQIVND (reference sequence). Trimming removed 7 bases from V and 0 bases from J; junction bases left unmatched: 12.

This clonotype was recorded many times. The CDR3 loop reads CASSTRLAGGPGGIGELFF. The CDR3 nucleotides are TGTGCCAGTAGTACGAGACTAGCGGGAGGGCCTGGAGGGATCGGGGAGCTGTTTTTT. J is TRBJ2-2 and V is TRBV19, with TRBD2 matching over 14 bases. The germline CDR1 and CDR2 sequences are LNHDA and SQIVND (reference sequence). The length of the CDR3 is 19 residues. The V gene end was trimmed by 4 bases and the J gene end by 7 bases; junction bases not matched to a gene: 14.

This clonotype has at least ten counts. The chain employs TRBV24-1 and TRBJ2-1; a weak D match, TRBD2 (5 bases). Germline V gives CDR1 KGHDR, CDR2 SFDVKD. V dropped 6 bases and J dropped 0 bases, with 17 bases sitting between them. The CDR3 spans 17 residues. The DNA for the CDR3 is TGTGCCACCAGTAACTCTCGGGGAGCAGCCTCCTACAATGAGCAGTTCTTC. Translated: CATSNSRGAASYNEQFF.

In this sample, this clonotype turned up many times. This rearrangement joins TRBV24-1 to TRBJ2-5, with D unresolved. CDR1 is KGHDR and CDR2 is SFDVKD in the germline V gene. The CDR3 contains 14 residues. V was pared by 9 bases and J by 5 bases, with 18 bases between. The CDR3 protein is CATGETNAMETQYF. The CDR3 coding sequence is TGTGCCACCGGCGAGACAAATGCGATGGAGACCCAGTACTTC.

The chain carries TRBV4-1 and TRBJ2-3, with 7 bases matching TRBD2. Germline assignment: CDR1 MGHRA and CDR2 YSYEKL. The CDR3 extends over 16 amino acids. V lost 4 bases, J lost 2 bases, and 9 bases stayed unmatched. DNA of the CDR3: TGCGCCAGCAGCCGGGTGGGGGGGGATCACACAGATACGCAGTATTTT. This gives the protein CASSRVGGDHTDTQYF.